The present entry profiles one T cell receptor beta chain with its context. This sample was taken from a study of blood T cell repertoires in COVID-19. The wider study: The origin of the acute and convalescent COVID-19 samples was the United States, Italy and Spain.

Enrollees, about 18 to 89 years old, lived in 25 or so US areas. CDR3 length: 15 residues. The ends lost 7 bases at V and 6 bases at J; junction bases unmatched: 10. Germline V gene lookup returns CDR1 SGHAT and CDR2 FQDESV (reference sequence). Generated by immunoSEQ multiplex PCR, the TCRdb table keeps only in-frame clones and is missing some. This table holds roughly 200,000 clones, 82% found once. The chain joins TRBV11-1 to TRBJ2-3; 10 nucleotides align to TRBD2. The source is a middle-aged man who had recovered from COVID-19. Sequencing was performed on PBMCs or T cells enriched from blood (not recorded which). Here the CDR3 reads CASNDRRAGGDTQYF. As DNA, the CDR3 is TGTGCCAGCAACGACAGGAGAGCGGGAGGGGATACGCAGTATTTT. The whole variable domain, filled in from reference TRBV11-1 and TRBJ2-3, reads EAEVAQSPRYKITEKSQAVAFWCDPISGHATLYWYRQILGQGPELLVQFQDESVVDDSQLPKDRFSAERLKGVDSTLKIQPAELGDSAMYLCASNDRRAGGDTQYFGPGTRLTVL.